This note documents a single TCR beta chain sequence. The clone's antigen remains unknown. No much larger clonotype is one base removed from it; base qualities were not supplied. The sample's time point label, in plain terms: 12 months on ibrutinib. For TCR beta library preparation, approximately 2 micrograms of genomic DNA were isolated from cryopreserved PBMCs. Longitudinal blood samples from CLL patients on ibrutinib monotherapy were analyzed using high-throughput TCR beta sequencing. The patients took part in an open-label, single-center phase 2 trial of ibrutinib monotherapy. The CDR3 starts with the cysteine, ends with the phenylalanine, and has 16 residues. Only the CDR3 portion is preserved as DNA: 48 bases, with reading frame beginning at the first base. Trimming leaves V shorter by 6 bases and J shorter by 3 bases, with the junction holding 11 bases beyond the gene matches. CDR1 and CDR2, per the germline V gene (reference sequence), are LNHDA and SQIVND.

The entry originates in a study of cytotoxic CD8 clonotypes in ibrutinib-treated CLL (dated by TCRdb to the early 2020s). Background for the entire study: The cohort included some 14 treatment-naive and 11 relapsed/refractory patients; 17 were IGHV unmutated. Cryopreserved peripheral blood mononuclear cells were collected at three points: before therapy, at response, and at either sustained remission or disease progression. Partial responses were observed in about 24 patients and complete responses in 2; after a median follow-up of around 68 months, remission was maintained in 15 or so patients and progression was observed in approximately twelve. Response samples were obtained after a median of about 13 months of treatment, with a range of roughly 6 to 40 months. Longitudinal samples were obtainable from about 30% of the roughly 86 participants in the trial. On average, each sample had approximately 260,000 productive templates and tens of thousands of productive rearrangements. Patients were still on ibrutinib when every remission and progressive disease sample was collected.

General findings and caveats noted by the study authors: Baseline clonality was found to be higher than that of age-matched healthy donors and was strongly correlated with circulating CD8+ T-cell counts. Public clonotypes were found to be uncommon and were observed to contract or remain stable during treatment; the increase in clonality was shown to reflect expansion of private clonotypes at ibrutinib response. Sampling times were not matched between patients in sustained remission and patients whose disease was progressing, and lymph node repertoires were not examined. An increase in clonality was observed at ibrutinib response, with clonality remaining stable during sustained remission and falling back toward baseline at progression.

On a MiSeq, deep resolution sequencing aimed for a depth between 1 in 1 million and 1 in 200,000 T cells, with each clonotype covered 10x on average. The immunoSEQ hsTCRB Kit was used to generate TCR beta libraries. Per the original workflow: The data were analyzed with ImmunoSEQ Analyzer and ImmunoSEQ Data Assistant, and V, D and J gene assignments followed IMGT definitions. Clonality, which ranges from 0 to 1, was calculated as one minus the normalized Shannon entropy of productive rearrangement frequencies. Only overrepresented clonotypes making up at least 0.05% of each patient's repertoire were included in the public clonotype analysis. Around 13 age-matched healthy donor repertoires from immuneACCESS were used as controls for clonality. TCRdb mirrors the immuneACCESS table, restricted to in-frame sequences. Some clones are absent from its copies; in checked studies, under half trace to an unresolved V gene, and the reason for the others is unknown. The V and J calls and clone size come from that table; D and trimming were worked out from the DNA. Across this sample there are roughly 130,000 clones, with 75% to 95% seen only once. The top ten constitute less than 14% of the sample.

The chain employs TRBV19 and TRBJ2-7, with 10 bases aligning to TRBD2. The source is a human donor with chronic lymphocytic leukemia. Sequenced material: PBMCs, taken after 12 months of ibrutinib treatment. The nucleotide sequence reads as follows: TGTGCCAGTAGCTTCTCACCGGGACTAGCGATCTACGAGCAGTACTTC. Translation gives CASSFSPGLAIYEQYF. With all but the CDR3 taken from the reference TRBV19 and TRBJ2-7 genes, the full variable domain is: DGGITQSPKYLFRKEGQNVTLSCEQNLNHDAMYWYRQDPGQGLRLIYYSQIVNDFQKGDIAEGYSVSREKKESFPLTVTSAQKNPTAFYLCASSFSPGLAIYEQYFGPGTRLTVT.